The next 12 T cell receptor beta chains were all read from a single sample in a study of regulatory T cells in long-lasting Graves disease. The time point is: newly diagnosed GD, antithyroid drugs for less than 3 months. From PBMCs, RNA was extracted and then used to make the TCR library. The authors built TCR beta libraries using iRepertoire HTBI primers and Arm-PCR of CDR3 regions. Via MiXCR, TCRdb re-called the multiplex PCR reads, giving one row per CDR3 protein. In the table there are 350,000 to 500,000 distinct CDR3 sequences, 14% of which are singletons. Another study also made use of these data, one on T cells in Graves' hyperthyroidism and ophthalmopathy.

The sample was peripheral blood mononuclear cells (PBMCs), taken at new diagnosis, from a patient treated with antithyroid drugs. The receptors stem from a woman between 45 and 60 years old with Graves disease.

This clonotype was seen many times. V is TRBV20-1 and J is TRBJ2-1, with 9 bases aligning to TRBD1. The CDR3 covers 16 residues. Germline assignment: CDR1 DFQATT and CDR2 SNEGSKA (reference sequence). After removal of 3 bases from V and 0 bases from J, the junction contained 6 bases not matched to a gene. CDR3 sequence (DNA): TGCAGTGCTAGTTCGGGACAGGGCATCTCCTACAATGAGCAGTTCTTC. It codes for CSASSGQGISYNEQFF.

This clonotype appeared many times. The V and J genes are TRBV28 and TRBJ2-7, with TRBD1 matching 9 bases. In germline, CDR1 is MDHEN, CDR2 SYDVKM. This CDR3 has 15 residues. The trim removed 4 bases at V and 1 base at J, leaving 5 bases unmatched. The CDR3 is CASSSTGGASYEQYF. In DNA, the CDR3 is TGTGCCAGCAGTTCAACAGGGGGCGCTTCCTACGAGCAGTACTTC.

In its sample, this clonotype was seen many times. The chain links TRBV27 to TRBJ2-7; 11 bases line up with TRBD2. The V gene's germline CDR1 is MNHEY and CDR2 SMNVEV (reference sequence). CDR3 size: 15 residues. V trimming: 6 bases; J trimming: 2 bases; junction bases outside the gene matches: 6. CDR3 DNA sequence: TGTGCCAGCAGCCCCGGGACTAGCGGACCCTACGAGCAGTACTTC. It encodes CASSPGTSGPYEQYF.

The chain combines TRBV10-3 with TRBJ2-7, with D possibly TRBD1 on 5 matching bases. The ends were cut back, 2 bases at V and 4 bases at J, with 12 bases in the middle. CDR3 length: 14 amino acids. Germline V gene sequence: CDR1 ENHRY, CDR2 SYGVKD. CDR3 amino acids: CAISEHRNLYEQYF. CDR3 coding DNA: TGTGCCATCAGTGAGCACAGGAACCTATACGAGCAGTACTTC.

The CDR3 here is CASSLVGAGLSGNTIYF. CDR3 bases: TGTGCCAGCAGCTTAGTAGGGGCGGGGCTCTCTGGAAACACCATATATTTT. V and J are TRBV7-2 and TRBJ1-3; D perhaps matches TRBD1 (5 bases). The CDR3 contains 17 residues. V shed 1 base and J shed 0 bases, with 13 bases lying between them. CDR1 is SGHTA and CDR2 is FQGNSA in the germline V gene. Full variable domain (outside the CDR3, taken from reference TRBV7-2 and TRBJ1-3): GAGVSQSPSNKVTEKGKDVELRCDPISGHTALYWYRQSLGQGLEFLIYFQGNSAPDKSGLPSDRFSAERTGGSVSTLTIQRTQQEDSAVYLCASSLVGAGLSGNTIYFGEGSWLTVV.

The rearrangement links TRBV20-1 to TRBJ1-5; D possibly corresponds to TRBD1 (6 bases). V dropped 5 bases and J dropped 4 bases, with 21 bases sitting between them. The CDR3 runs 16 residues. CDR1 is DFQATT, CDR2 SNEGSKA, per germline (reference sequence). The CDR3: CSAGGGEGRSNQPQHF. DNA of the CDR3: TGCAGTGCTGGAGGGGGGGAGGGTAGGTCAAATCAGCCCCAGCATTTT.

This clonotype was seen a handful of times. This sequence joins TRBV3-1 and TRBJ2-5; D gene unclear. The CDR3 has 12 amino acids. The V end lost 3 bases, the J end lost 2 bases, and 4 bases lay between the germline ends. From germline, CDR1 is LGHDT and CDR2 YNNKEL (reference sequence). In DNA form, the CDR3 reads TGTGCCAGCAGCCACCAACAAGAGACCCAGTACTTC. Its protein is CASSHQQETQYF.

As concerns this clonotype: A much larger clone differs by one base, so this may be a read error. The rearrangement links TRBV6-2 or TRBV6-3 to TRBJ2-1, with 8 bases matching TRBD2. The CDR3 consists of 16 residues. From germline, CDR1 is MNHEY and CDR2 SVGEGT. The junction had 13 bases not matched to a gene; V was cut back by 5 bases and J by 7 bases. The CDR3 DNA is TGTGCCAGCAGTGAGACTAGCGAGCCGACGCGTAATGAGCAGTTCTTC. It specifies CASSETSEPTRNEQFF.

This clonotype was observed at least ten times. The J gene is TRBJ2-1, the V gene TRBV5-1; D gene ambiguous. CDR1 is SGHRS, CDR2 YFSETQ, per germline. With 4 bases removed from V and 7 bases from J, the gap between germline ends came to 12 bases. This CDR3 spans 13 amino acids. CDR3 in amino acids: CASSATLGNEQFF. CDR3 coding DNA: TGCGCCAGCAGCGCGACGCTAGGAAATGAGCAGTTCTTC.

This clonotype showed up many times. The chain carries TRBV6-9 and TRBJ1-1; TRBD1 matches at 8 bases. The germline CDR1 and CDR2 sequences are MNHGY and SVAAGI. The CDR3 has 15 residues. J lost 6 bases, V lost 4 bases, and 10 bases had no gene match. The CDR3 spells CASSFSGTGVSEAFF. CDR3 DNA sequence: TGTGCCAGCAGTTTCTCCGGGACAGGTGTGTCTGAAGCTTTCTTT.

The table lists this clonotype with many counts. The gene calls are TRBV20-1 and TRBJ2-7; the D call may be TRBD1 or TRBD2 (5 bases each). Trimming took 0 bases from V and 3 from J, leaving 12 bases between them. The CDR3 is 14 residues long. CDR1 is DFQATT, CDR2 SNEGSKA, per germline (reference sequence). CDR3 sequence reads: CSARDLGDHYEQYF. CDR3 DNA sequence: TGCAGTGCTAGAGATCTCGGGGACCACTACGAGCAGTACTTC.

This clonotype has ten or more counts. The rearrangement uses TRBV6-2 or TRBV6-3 and TRBJ2-2; D remains unclear. The V gene lost 0 bases and the J gene lost 0 bases, with 11 bases spanning the gap. Germline CDR1 MNHEY, CDR2 SVGEGT. The CDR3 sequence is 17 residues long. The CDR3: CASSYSGSVANTGELFF. Here the CDR3 DNA reads TGTGCCAGCAGTTACTCGGGGTCAGTTGCGAACACCGGGGAGCTGTTTTTT.